Detailed here is one TCR beta chain. Its antigen is not identified. Researchers ran the PCR with 60 Vbeta and 13 Jbeta primers. Clones were sequenced by immunoSEQ multiplex PCR, and TCRdb holds only the in-frame ones, with some missing. There are roughly 60,000 clones in the sample; around 70% occur only once, and approximately 19% lies in the top ten. Germline CDR1 and CDR2: SGHNT and YYREEE (reference sequence). There are 18 residues in the CDR3. The trim removed 4 bases at V and 4 bases at J, leaving 7 bases unmatched. This entry belongs to a study of cytomegalovirus exposure and HLA in healthy donors. Whole-study findings and limits: There were a few CMV-associated chains whose specificity for CMV antigens was confirmed in vitro. Presence/absence analyses took donor sequencing depth as roughly uniform. Available immune exposure information covered CMV serostatus only.

Sample: PBMCs. The TCR sequence derives from a woman in her sixties in good health and CMV-seropositive. The chain employs TRBV5-4 and TRBJ2-2, with 16 bases fitting TRBD2. The CDR3 DNA reads TGTGCCAGCAGCCCCGGGACTAGCGGGGGGGGTATCACCGGGGAGCTGTTTTTT. Protein sequence: CASSPGTSGGGITGELFF.